This T cell receptor (beta chain) was recorded in a study of breast tumors, draining lymph nodes, adjacent tissues. With regard to this clonotype: Its antigen remains unidentified. At one of its ends the junction is not consistent with the germline gene, which may arise from a read error.

The lymph nodes were axillary draining lymph nodes from breast cancer patients. TCRdb fed the multiplex PCR reads into MiXCR, producing one record per CDR3 protein. The table shows about 230,000 distinct CDR3 sequences, with roughly 32% occurring only once. The CDR3 sequence is 12 residues long. Per the germline V gene, CDR1 is LNHDA and CDR2 is SQIVND (reference sequence). Study-level findings and limits: The data were judged consistent with most tumor T cells coming from lymph node and expanding in tumor. Tumors had less TCR diversity than lymph nodes, more than nontumor tissue. The lymph node origin of tumor T cells was framed as consistent with a hypothesis, not demonstrated.

Sequenced input: axillary lymph node tissue. V is TRBV19 and J is TRBJ1-1; D is uncertain. This sequence was found in a female donor with breast cancer. Some clones in this sample may be carry-over from other donors' samples. DNA for the CDR3: TGTGCCAGTAGTATTGGTGGACTCGGAGCTTCCTTT. Protein sequence: CASSIGGLGASF.